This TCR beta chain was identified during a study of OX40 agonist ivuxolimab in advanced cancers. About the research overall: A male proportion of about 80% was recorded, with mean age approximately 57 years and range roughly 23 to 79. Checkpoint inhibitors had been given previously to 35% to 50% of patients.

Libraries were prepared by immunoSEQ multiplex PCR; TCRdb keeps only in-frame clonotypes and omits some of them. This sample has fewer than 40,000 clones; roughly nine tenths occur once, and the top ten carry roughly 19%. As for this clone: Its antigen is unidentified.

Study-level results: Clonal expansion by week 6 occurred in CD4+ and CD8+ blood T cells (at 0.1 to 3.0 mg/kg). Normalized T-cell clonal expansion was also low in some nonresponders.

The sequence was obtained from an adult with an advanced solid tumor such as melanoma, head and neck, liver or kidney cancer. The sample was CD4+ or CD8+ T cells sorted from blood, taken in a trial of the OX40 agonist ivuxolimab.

CDR3 DNA sequence: TGCGCCAGCAGTGAGGATCGCCGGTTGAACACTGAAGCTTTCTTT. Amino acid sequence: CASSEDRRLNTEAFF. The genes are TRBV10-2 and TRBJ1-1; D unresolved. This CDR3 has 15 residues. The V end was cut by 2 bases, the J end by 0 bases, with 10 bases between. Per the germline V gene, CDR1 is WSHSY and CDR2 is SAAADI.